What follows are 16 T cell receptor beta chains derived from one specimen sequenced in a study of T cell responses to AZD1222 COVID-19 vaccine. Measured with immunoSEQ multiplex PCR; TCRdb has only the in-frame clones, and not every one. The sample comprises 68,000 or so clones, approximately 80% of which are singletons, and 9% to 14% rests with the top ten. The sequencing here drew on peripheral blood, taken on day 0 of AZD1222 vaccination. The receptors come from an adult in good health.

The chain couples TRBV7-9 to TRBJ2-7; D unresolved. CDR3 length equals 13 residues. Germline V gene lookup returns CDR1 SEHNR and CDR2 FQNEAQ (reference sequence). V was cut by 1 base and J by 0 bases, with 4 bases left in between. As DNA, the CDR3 is TGTGCCAGCAGCTTAGTTTCCTCCTACGAGCAGTACTTC. It is translated as CASSLVSSYEQYF. Looking up the rest from reference TRBV7-9 and TRBJ2-7 gives the full variable domain: DTGVSQNPRHKITKRGQNVTFRCDPISEHNRLYWYRQTLGQGPEFLTYFQNEAQLEKSRLLSDRFSAERPKGSFSTLEIQRTEQGDSAMYLCASSLVSSYEQYFGPGTRLTVT.

The chain combines TRBV11-3 with TRBJ2-1, with D possibly called TRBD1 or TRBD2 (6 bases each). In germline, CDR1 is SGHNT, CDR2 YENEEA. This CDR3 has 15 amino acids. V lost 0 bases and J 4 bases, leaving 10 bases between the germline ends. The CDR3 spells CASSLEQGGYNEQFF. In DNA, the CDR3 is TGTGCCAGCAGCTTAGAACAGGGAGGTTACAATGAGCAGTTCTTC.

This sequence joins TRBV5-4 and TRBJ1-2; a possible D gene is TRBD1 (6 bases). Germline lookup yields CDR1 SGHNT and CDR2 YYREEE (reference sequence). Trimming took 4 bases from V and 5 from J, leaving 15 bases between them. The CDR3 is made up of 14 amino acids. The chain's CDR3 is CASSPQGGSYGYTF. CDR3 coding DNA: TGTGCCAGCAGCCCACAGGGAGGGAGTTATGGCTACACCTTC.

The chain joins TRBV19 to TRBJ2-1, with D unresolved. Germline CDR1 and CDR2: LNHDA and SQIVND (reference sequence). Trimming took off 0 bases at V and 3 bases at J, with 6 bases between the two ends. CDR3 size: 14 residues. The CDR3 loop is CASSIDGDYNEQFF. The CDR3, as DNA: TGTGCCAGTAGTATAGATGGAGACTACAATGAGCAGTTCTTC.

The chain couples TRBV2 to TRBJ2-2; a weak D match, TRBD2 (5 bases). From germline, CDR1 is SNHLY and CDR2 FYNNEI. The CDR3 is 18 amino acids. V lost 6 bases to trimming and J lost 1 base, with 21 bases between them. CDR3 DNA: TGTGCCAGCAGCGCCGGGGTCAGCTTCTCGGAGAACACCGGGGAGCTGTTTTTT. Translation gives CASSAGVSFSENTGELFF.

V and J are TRBV4-2 and TRBJ2-7, with D tentatively TRBD1 (5 bases). The CDR3 is 17 amino acids. V lost 3 bases and J lost 3, with 21 bases in between. CDR1 is LGHNA and CDR2 is YNFKEQ in the germline V gene. CDR3 loop: CASSQDNRGHNLYEQYF. The CDR3 bases are TGTGCCAGCAGCCAGGACAACCGTGGACACAACCTCTACGAGCAGTACTTC.

The chain has TRBV29-1 and TRBJ1-2; weak D call: TRBD1 (5 bases). CDR1 and CDR2 (germline): SQVTM, ANQGSEA. This CDR3 is 12 amino acids long. With 4 bases removed from V and 2 bases from J, the gap between germline ends came to 8 bases. CDR3 coding DNA: TGCAGCGTTGCGCAGGGAAACTATGGCTACACCTTC. Its translation: CSVAQGNYGYTF.

CDR3 residues: CASSHSLGAGETQYF. The DNA of the CDR3 is TGCGCCAGCAGCCATTCTTTGGGGGCCGGGGAGACCCAGTACTTC. This chain connects TRBV4-1 to TRBJ2-5, with TRBD1 as a possible D gene (6 bases). Germline V gene data show CDR1 as MGHRA and CDR2 as YSYEKL. V was shortened by 3 bases and J by 5 bases, with 16 bases between the two germline ends. The CDR3 is 15 amino acids.

The chain is built from TRBV4-3 and TRBJ1-3; D is unclear. V lost 1 base and J lost 2, with 6 bases in between. Germline loops: CDR1 LGHNA, CDR2 YSLEER. This CDR3 is 14 amino acids long. The CDR3 region has the DNA TGCGCCAGCAGCCAAGTACCCCCTGGAAACACCATATATTTT. Amino acid sequence: CASSQVPPGNTIYF.

The rearrangement joins TRBV28 to TRBJ1-3, with 8 positions matching TRBD1. The CDR3 is made up of 15 amino acids. Germline V CDR1 and CDR2: MDHEN, SYDVKM. V lost 9 bases to trimming and J lost 4 bases; unmatched junction nucleotides: 11. Here the CDR3 reads CASRLQGVRGNTIYF. The CDR3 nucleotides read TGTGCCAGTCGATTACAGGGGGTGCGAGGAAACACCATATATTTT.

The V and J genes are TRBV5-1 and TRBJ2-3; D ambiguous. The CDR3 is made up of 15 amino acids. From germline, CDR1 is SGHRS and CDR2 YFSETQ. V was cut by 2 bases and J by 2 bases, with 12 bases left in between. This chain's CDR3 is CASSFQFSPTDTQYF. For the CDR3, the DNA is TGCGCCAGCAGCTTCCAGTTTTCGCCCACAGATACGCAGTATTTT.

This clone rates as medium-sized (0.01 to 0.1%). This chain uses TRBV6-5 with TRBJ2-3, with D possibly TRBD1 on 6 matching bases. With 7 bases removed from V and 0 bases from J, the gap between germline ends came to 14 bases. Germline V lookup: CDR1 MNHEY, CDR2 SVGAGI. This CDR3 spans 15 amino acids. The CDR3 bases are TGTGCCAGCAAACCCTTACAGGGAAGCACAGATACGCAGTATTTT. It encodes CASKPLQGSTDTQYF.

The chain recombines TRBV6-5 with TRBJ2-7; D is unclear. From germline, CDR1 is MNHEY and CDR2 SVGAGI. V dropped 3 bases and J dropped 6 bases, with 18 bases sitting between them. This CDR3 comprises 15 residues. The CDR3 nucleotides are TGTGCCAGCAGTTATGGATGGGCAGGATCGACCGAGCAGTACTTC. This encodes CASSYGWAGSTEQYF.

The rearrangement joins TRBV6-6 to TRBJ1-1, with 11 bases matching TRBD1. V shed 5 bases, J shed 6 bases, and the junction held 8 bases outside the gene matches. The germline V gene has CDR1 MNHNY and CDR2 SVGAGI (reference sequence). The CDR3 runs to 15 residues. The DNA of the CDR3 is TGTGCCAGCAGTCATAACCGGGACAGGGGGGCTGAAGCTTTCTTT. Its translation is CASSHNRDRGAEAFF.

J is TRBJ1-1 and V is TRBV25-1; D not certain. With 2 bases removed from V and 0 bases from J, the gap between germline ends came to 10 bases. The CDR3 has 15 residues. The V gene's germline CDR1 is MGHDK and CDR2 SYGVNS. In DNA form, the CDR3 reads TGTGCCAGCAGTGAACCAGGCGATATGAACACTGAAGCTTTCTTT. It codes for CASSEPGDMNTEAFF.

The rearrangement uses TRBV20-1 and TRBJ2-3; weak D call: TRBD2 (5 bases). The CDR3 has 16 residues. Germline lookup yields CDR1 DFQATT and CDR2 SNEGSKA (reference sequence). Deletions cut 3 bases from V and 0 bases from J, with 16 bases between. Here the CDR3 DNA reads TGCAGTGCTAGTGACACTCCCGGGGAGAGCACAGATACGCAGTATTTT. It codes for CSASDTPGESTDTQYF.